This paragraph reports one TCR beta chain. The data are from a study of blood T cell repertoires in COVID-19. Germline CDR1 is SGHDT and CDR2 is YYEEEE. CDR3 length equals 15 residues. Trimming cost V 3 bases and J 7 bases, with 17 bases left between them. Those enrolled in Seattle joined during active infection and were followed longitudinally afterward. Authors' methods: Reference gene primer amplification yielded estimated nucleated cell counts. Here immunoSEQ multiplex PCR was the method, and the copy in TCRdb shows in-frame clones only, minus some. D and trimming were read from the DNA, whereas the V and J calls and clone size are those reported in that table. Of nearly 110,000 clones in the sample, 60% to 85% were seen once.

J is TRBJ1-3 and V is TRBV5-6; the D gene is possibly TRBD1 (6 bases). The TCR sequence derives from a man of 80 years or more with COVID-19, enrolled during active disease. Source material: peripheral blood. CDR3: CASSSRDKSPNTIYF. DNA of the CDR3: TGTGCCAGCAGCTCCCGGGACAAGTCCCCCAACACCATATATTTT. Based on the CDR3 plus reference TRBV5-6 and TRBJ1-3, the full variable domain is DAGVTQSPTHLIKTRGQQVTLRCSPKSGHDTVSWYQQALGQGPQFIFQYYEEEERQRGNFPDRFSGHQFPNYSSELNVNALLLGDSALYLCASSSRDKSPNTIYFGEGSWLTVV.